Following are 18 T cell receptor beta chains from one sample sequenced in a study of blood T cell repertoires in COVID-19 (dated by TCRdb to 2019 to 2021). Library preparation was by the immunoSEQ multiplex PCR assay. The immuneACCESS repertoire file appears here via TCRdb, limited to in-frame rearrangements. These files lack a portion of the clones; in checked studies, under half of the deficit traces to unresolved V genes, and the cause of the others is not known. The sample yields about 370,000 clones; about 90% were counted once. 2.5% to 3.5% of the sample goes to the ten largest clones. Sequencing was carried out using peripheral blood. All receptors come from a woman aged 25 to 39 with COVID-19, enrolled during active disease.

This clone came up once. The chain employs TRBV28 and TRBJ2-3; 8 bases map to TRBD1. The CDR3 length is 15 residues. Unmatched junction bases numbered 8, after V lost 7 bases and J lost 2 bases. Germline-derived CDR1 and CDR2 are MDHEN and SYDVKM. CDR3 bases: TGTGCCAGCATAGGGGGACAGGAGGCCACAGATACGCAGTATTTT. Its protein is CASIGGQEATDTQYF.

The genes are TRBV21-1 and TRBJ1-5; the table's TRBD1 call for D was not verified on the DNA. TRBV21-1 is tagged as a pseudogene. The CDR3 has 14 residues. The CDR3 DNA reads as TGTGCCAGCAGCTCACGACAGCGCAATCAGCCCCAGCATTTT. Translating it yields CASSSRQRNQPQHF.

The chain has TRBV6-1 and TRBJ1-5; D is possibly TRBD1 (5 bases). The CDR3 is made up of 15 amino acids. V lost 3 bases and J 3 bases, leaving 12 bases between the germline ends. From germline, CDR1 is MNHNS and CDR2 SASEGT. CDR3 residues: CASSDPGGDNQPQHF. CDR3 nucleotides: TGTGCCAGCAGTGACCCAGGAGGGGACAATCAGCCCCAGCATTTT.

This chain connects TRBV11-2 to TRBJ2-3; 9 positions match TRBD2. The CDR3 has 17 amino acids. Trimming cost V 5 bases and J 1 base; bases outside gene matches: 10. Germline-derived CDR1 and CDR2 are SGHAT and FQNNGV. CDR3 DNA sequence: TGTGCCAGCAGCCCCATGGGTAGCGGGAGAGGCACAGATACGCAGTATTTT. Its protein is CASSPMGSGRGTDTQYF.

The rearrangement uses TRBV19 and TRBJ2-3; D remains unclear. The CDR3 is 15 residues long. V was pared by 4 bases and J by 1 base, with 12 bases between. Germline-derived CDR1 and CDR2 are LNHDA and SQIVND (reference sequence). CDR3 nucleotide sequence: TGTGCCAGTAGTACGAAAGGCAGCGGCACAGATACGCAGTATTTT. Translation gives CASSTKGSGTDTQYF. The complete variable domain, with remaining parts taken from reference TRBV19 and TRBJ2-3, reads DGGITQSPKYLFRKEGQNVTLSCEQNLNHDAMYWYRQDPGQGLRLIYYSQIVNDFQKGDIAEGYSVSREKKESFPLTVTSAQKNPTAFYLCASSTKGSGTDTQYFGPGTRLTVL.

This chain links TRBV7-9 with TRBJ1-2; TRBD1 is a possible D gene (6 bases). The CDR3 has 14 amino acids. Trimming cost V 3 bases and J 7 bases, with 15 bases left between them. Per the germline V gene, CDR1 is SEHNR and CDR2 is FQNEAQ (reference sequence). CDR3 sequence: CASSFHTGFSGYTF. The CDR3 DNA reads TGTGCCAGCAGCTTTCATACAGGGTTTAGTGGCTACACCTTC.

The chain joins TRBV27 to TRBJ2-1, with 12 bases matching TRBD2. This CDR3 region has 13 residues. Germline values: CDR1 MNHEY, CDR2 SMNVEV (reference sequence). V gave up 8 bases and J gave up 9 bases; unmatched junction bases: 5. CDR3 loop: CASSTSGSTEQFF. In nucleotides, the CDR3 is TGTGCCAGCTCGACTAGCGGGAGTACTGAGCAGTTCTTC.

The rearrangement uses TRBV11-3 and TRBJ1-3, with D unresolved. The V gene lost 6 bases and the J gene lost 0 bases, with 15 bases spanning the gap. CDR1 and CDR2 from the germline V gene are SGHNT and YENEEA. This CDR3 is 16 amino acids long. CDR3 region: CASSLAPGSSGNTIYF. The CDR3 region has the DNA TGTGCCAGCAGTCTCGCCCCGGGAAGCTCTGGAAACACCATATATTTT.

This clone was seen just once. The J gene is TRBJ1-4, the V gene TRBV27, with D maybe TRBD1 (5 bases). The CDR3 loop spans 16 amino acids. Germline CDR1 is MNHEY and CDR2 is SMNVEV (reference sequence). The germline V and J ends were trimmed by 6 bases and 0 bases, with 14 bases remaining between them. CDR3 in amino acids: CASRHRGGTTNEKLFF. CDR3 DNA sequence: TGTGCCAGCAGGCATCGGGGGGGAACAACTAATGAAAAACTGTTTTTT.

The V and J genes are TRBV19 and TRBJ2-5; D is uncertain. The CDR3 is 14 amino acids. Per germline, CDR1 LNHDA and CDR2 SQIVND (reference sequence). Trimming stripped 9 bases from V and 5 bases from J, with 19 bases between. In DNA, the CDR3 is TGTGCCAGAGCCCCGGTTTTAGATTGGGAGACCCAGTACTTC. It is translated as CARAPVLDWETQYF.

The rearrangement links TRBV5-6 to TRBJ1-6, with D hard to call. Trimming removed 3 bases at V and 7 bases at J, with 14 bases between. Per the germline V gene, CDR1 is SGHDT and CDR2 is YYEEEE. The length of the CDR3 is 15 residues. In DNA form, the CDR3 reads TGTGCCAGCAGCTCTGGGCCTCGATCCAATTCACCCCTCCACTTT. Its translation: CASSSGPRSNSPLHF. The entire variable domain, with the rest obtained from reference TRBV5-6 and TRBJ1-6, is as follows: DAGVTQSPTHLIKTRGQQVTLRCSPKSGHDTVSWYQQALGQGPQFIFQYYEEEERQRGNFPDRFSGHQFPNYSSELNVNALLLGDSALYLCASSSGPRSNSPLHFGNGTRLTVT.

V gene TRBV19 combines with J gene TRBJ2-5; D is ambiguous. Germline CDR1 is LNHDA and CDR2 is SQIVND (reference sequence). The CDR3 totals 13 residues. Between the trimmed V and J ends, which lost 6 bases and 1 base, there was a span of 9 bases. CDR3: CASSTTSQETQYF. CDR3 DNA sequence: TGTGCCAGTAGCACAACCTCCCAAGAGACCCAGTACTTC.

The V call is TRBV27, the J call TRBJ2-7; 8 nucleotides match TRBD2. The V gene end was trimmed by 5 bases and the J gene end by 3 bases; junction bases not matched to a gene: 9. From germline, CDR1 is MNHEY and CDR2 SMNVEV (reference sequence). CDR3 length: 15 residues. CDR3 residues: CASSPQAGVGYEQYV. The DNA for the CDR3 is TGTGCCAGCAGTCCGCAAGCGGGAGTGGGCTACGAGCAGTACGTC.

The CDR3 DNA is TGTGCCATCAGGGGACAGGGAGAAGAGACCCAGTACTTC. It specifies CAIRGQGEETQYF. V is TRBV10-3 and J is TRBJ2-5; TRBD1 agrees at 9 bases. V shed 6 bases, J shed 3 bases, and the junction held 2 bases outside the gene matches. The CDR3 sequence is 13 residues long. CDR1 is ENHRY and CDR2 is SYGVKD in the germline V gene.

The chain combines TRBV27 with TRBJ2-7; 11 bases line up with TRBD2. Germline CDR1 and CDR2: MNHEY and SMNVEV (reference sequence). The trim removed 5 bases at V and 9 bases at J, leaving 6 bases unmatched. The CDR3 loop spans 13 amino acids. The CDR3 region has the DNA TGTGCCAGCAGTCCACTAGCGGGAGCTGGGCAGTACGTC. Its protein product is CASSPLAGAGQYV.

This chain joins TRBV5-1 and TRBJ2-1; TRBD1 might be the D (5 bases). V gave up 8 bases and J gave up 7 bases, with 16 bases separating them. In germline, CDR1 is SGHRS, CDR2 YFSETQ. CDR3 length equals 13 residues. The CDR3 reads CASRQGFGNEQFF. The CDR3 nucleotides read TGCGCCAGTAGGCAGGGCTTCGGAAATGAGCAGTTCTTC. The variable domain in full, completed from reference TRBV5-1 and TRBJ2-1, reads KAGVTQTPRYLIKTRGQQVTLSCSPISGHRSVSWYQQTPGQGLQFLFEYFSETQRNKGNFPGRFSGRQFSNSRSEMNVSTLELGDSALYLCASRQGFGNEQFFGPGTRLTVL.

The chain uses TRBV4-2 and TRBJ2-5; the D gene is possibly TRBD2 (5 bases). CDR1 is LGHNA, CDR2 YNFKEQ, per germline. The CDR3 sequence is 15 residues long. Trimming left V 0 bases short and J 1 base short, with 9 bases between. The CDR3 nucleotides are TGTGCCAGCAGCCAAGATCGGGGTAGCCAAGAGACCCAGTACTTC. This encodes CASSQDRGSQETQYF.

The CDR3 nucleotides are TGCGCCAGCAGCCAAGTGCGCTCCTACAATGAGCAGTTCTTC. Protein sequence: CASSQVRSYNEQFF. The chain has TRBV4-3 and TRBJ2-1; D is ambiguous. CDR3 length: 14 amino acids. The V end was cut by 1 base, the J end by 0 bases, with 4 bases between. Germline V gene data show CDR1 as LGHNA and CDR2 as YSLEER.